This TCR beta chain stems from a study of blood T cell repertoires in COVID-19. Turning to the study itself: Researchers got acute and convalescent COVID-19 samples from the United States, Italy and Spain. From T cells, B-cell-depleted T cells, or PBMCs came the material, which was cDNA or gDNA.

The CDR3 covers 11 residues. Germline CDR1 reads MNHEY; CDR2 reads SVGEGT. Trimming cost V 6 bases and J 11 bases; bases outside gene matches: 6. Original processing notes: It was from reference gene primer amplification that nucleated cell counts were estimated. Assay used: immunoSEQ multiplex PCR; TCRdb lists only in-frame clones, some missing. V, J and clone size are taken as reported in that table, and D and trimming were inferred from the DNA itself. The profile shows 140,000 or so clones, around 81% of them singletons. The sequenced sample consisted of peripheral blood. This receptor was obtained from a human donor in a cohort sampled during active COVID-19. The chain has TRBV6-2 or TRBV6-3 and TRBJ1-1, with 7 bases lining up with TRBD1. CDR3 in DNA: TGTGCCAGCAGCAGGGACAGAACGGCTTTCTTT. Amino acid sequence: CASSRDRTAFF.